This T cell receptor beta chain was sequenced for a study of beta chain features in type 1 diabetes. Study-level information: What patients shared with healthy donors was a similar profile of age, gender and cell yields.

As every portion of the isolated RNA was reverse transcribed, the sequencing read expressed TCRB transcripts. Using immunoSEQ multiplex PCR, the repertoire was profiled, and TCRdb retains in-frame clones only, with some absent. This table holds 150,000 to 200,000 clones, around 63% found once. Study results and limitations: Type 1 diabetes patients had TCRB CDR3s that were shorter (moderately but significantly so) in all four CD4+ subsets.

This clone occurred a few times. What it recognizes is unknown. The sample was naive CD4+ T cells from blood. The clonotype originates from a man aged 25-40 years with type 1 diabetes.

The CDR3 loop is CASSFGSYYGYTF. Here the CDR3 DNA reads TGTGCCAGCAGCTTTGGTAGCTACTATGGCTACACCTTC. V usage is TRBV7-9 and J usage is TRBJ1-2; the D is unclear. CDR3 length equals 13 residues. The V end was cut by 3 bases, the J end by 3 bases, with 8 bases between. CDR1 is SEHNR and CDR2 is FQNEAQ in the germline V gene (reference sequence).